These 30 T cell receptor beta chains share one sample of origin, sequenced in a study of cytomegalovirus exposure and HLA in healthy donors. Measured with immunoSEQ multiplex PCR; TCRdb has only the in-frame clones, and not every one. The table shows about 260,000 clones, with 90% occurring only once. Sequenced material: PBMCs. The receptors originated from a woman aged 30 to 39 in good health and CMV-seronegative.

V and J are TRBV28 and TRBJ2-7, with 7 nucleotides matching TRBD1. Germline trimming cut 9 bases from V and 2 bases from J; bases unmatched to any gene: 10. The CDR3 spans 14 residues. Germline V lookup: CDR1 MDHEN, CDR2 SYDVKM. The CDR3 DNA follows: TGTGCCAGTAGAGGGACAGCGACCGCCTACGAGCAGTACTTC. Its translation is CASRGTATAYEQYF. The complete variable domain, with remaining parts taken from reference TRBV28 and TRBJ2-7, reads DVKVTQSSRYLVKRTGEKVFLECVQDMDHENMFWYRQDPGLGLRLIYFSYDVKMKEKGDIPEGYSVSREKKERFSLILESASTNQTSMYLCASRGTATAYEQYFGPGTRLTVT.

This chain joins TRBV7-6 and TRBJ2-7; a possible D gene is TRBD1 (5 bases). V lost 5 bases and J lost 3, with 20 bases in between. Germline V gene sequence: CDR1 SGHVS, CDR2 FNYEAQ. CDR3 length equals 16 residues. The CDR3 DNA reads TGTGCCAGCAGCCAACGACAGTCCCAAGGGGTCTACGAGCAGTACTTC. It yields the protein CASSQRQSQGVYEQYF.

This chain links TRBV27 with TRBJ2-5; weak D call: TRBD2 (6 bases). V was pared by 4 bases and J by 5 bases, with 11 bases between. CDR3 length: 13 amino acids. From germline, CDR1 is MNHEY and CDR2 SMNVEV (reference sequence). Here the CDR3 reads CASSSGGGETQYF. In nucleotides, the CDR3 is TGTGCCAGCAGTTCGGGCGGAGGGGAGACCCAGTACTTC.

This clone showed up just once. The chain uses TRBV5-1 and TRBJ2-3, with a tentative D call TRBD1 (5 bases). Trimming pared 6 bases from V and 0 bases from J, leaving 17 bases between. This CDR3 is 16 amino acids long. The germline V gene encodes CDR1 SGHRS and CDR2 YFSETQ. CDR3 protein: CASICRVQVSTDTQYF. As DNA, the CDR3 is TGCGCCAGCATATGCCGAGTACAGGTCAGCACAGATACGCAGTATTTT.

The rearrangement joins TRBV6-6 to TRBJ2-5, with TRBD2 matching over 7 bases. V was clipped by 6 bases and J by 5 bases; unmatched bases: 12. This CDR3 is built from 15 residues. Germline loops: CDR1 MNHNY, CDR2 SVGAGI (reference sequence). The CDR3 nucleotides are TGTGCCAGCAGGCCATCAGGCGGGAGAAAGGAGACCCAGTACTTC. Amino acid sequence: CASRPSGGRKETQYF.

CDR3 protein: CASSPPIPGQVYGYTF. CDR3 nucleotides: TGTGCCAGTAGTCCACCAATCCCGGGACAGGTCTATGGCTACACCTTC. This chain links TRBV19 with TRBJ1-2; 8 nucleotides agree with TRBD1. Germline CDR1 is LNHDA and CDR2 is SQIVND (reference sequence). The CDR3 has 16 amino acids. Trimming took 5 bases from V and 4 from J; bases not matched to a gene: 12.

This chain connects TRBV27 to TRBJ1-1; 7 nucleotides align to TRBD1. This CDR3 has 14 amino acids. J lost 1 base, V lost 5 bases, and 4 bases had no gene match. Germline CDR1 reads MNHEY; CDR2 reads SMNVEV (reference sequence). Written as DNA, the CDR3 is TGTGCCAGCAGTCCAAAGGGGGCGAACACTGAAGCTTTCTTT. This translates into CASSPKGANTEAFF.

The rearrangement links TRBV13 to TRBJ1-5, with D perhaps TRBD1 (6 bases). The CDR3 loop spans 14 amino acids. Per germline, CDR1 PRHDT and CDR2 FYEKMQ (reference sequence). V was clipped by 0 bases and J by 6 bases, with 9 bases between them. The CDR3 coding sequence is TGTGCCAGCAGCTTAGGAGAGGGGGGTCAGCCCCAGCATTTT. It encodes CASSLGEGGQPQHF.

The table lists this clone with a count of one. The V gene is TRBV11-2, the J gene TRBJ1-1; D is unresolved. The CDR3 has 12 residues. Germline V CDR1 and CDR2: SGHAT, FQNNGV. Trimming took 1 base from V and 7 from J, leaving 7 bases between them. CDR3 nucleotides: TGTGCCAGCAGCTTAGGGATGGTTGAAGCTTTCTTT. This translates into CASSLGMVEAFF.

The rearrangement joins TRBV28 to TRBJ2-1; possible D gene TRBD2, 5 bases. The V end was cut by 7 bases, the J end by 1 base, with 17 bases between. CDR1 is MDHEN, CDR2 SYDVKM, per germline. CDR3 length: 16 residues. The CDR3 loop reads CASTLLRAQSYNEQFF. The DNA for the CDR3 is TGTGCCAGCACCTTGTTGAGGGCCCAGTCCTACAATGAGCAGTTCTTC.

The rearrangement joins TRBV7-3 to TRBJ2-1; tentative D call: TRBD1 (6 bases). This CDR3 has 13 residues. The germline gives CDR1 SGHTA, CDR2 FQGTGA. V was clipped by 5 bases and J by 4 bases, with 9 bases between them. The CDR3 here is CASSLGQYNEQFF. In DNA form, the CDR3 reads TGTGCCAGCAGCCTGGGACAATACAATGAGCAGTTCTTC.

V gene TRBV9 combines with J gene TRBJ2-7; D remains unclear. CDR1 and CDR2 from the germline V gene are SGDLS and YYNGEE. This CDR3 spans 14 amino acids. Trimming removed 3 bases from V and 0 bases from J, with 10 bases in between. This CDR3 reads CASSGRESSYEQYF. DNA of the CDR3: TGTGCCAGCAGCGGACGCGAATCCTCCTACGAGCAGTACTTC. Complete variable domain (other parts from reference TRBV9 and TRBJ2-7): DSGVTQTPKHLITATGQRVTLRCSPRSGDLSVYWYQQSLDQGLQFLIQYYNGEERAKGNILERFSAQQFPDLHSELNLSSLELGDSALYFCASSGRESSYEQYFGPGTRLTVT.

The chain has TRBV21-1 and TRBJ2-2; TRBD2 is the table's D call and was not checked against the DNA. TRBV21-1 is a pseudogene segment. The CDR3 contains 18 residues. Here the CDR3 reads CASSKAPGGWDNTGELFF. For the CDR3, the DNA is TGTGCCAGCAGCAAAGCGCCCGGGGGGTGGGACAACACCGGGGAGCTGTTTTTT.

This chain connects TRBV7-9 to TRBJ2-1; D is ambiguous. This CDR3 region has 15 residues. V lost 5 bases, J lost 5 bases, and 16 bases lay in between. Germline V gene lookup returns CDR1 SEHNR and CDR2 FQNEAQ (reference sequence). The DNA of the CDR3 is TGTGCCAGCAGCGCCCGGCTAGGTGTCGACAATGAGCAGTTCTTC. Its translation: CASSARLGVDNEQFF.

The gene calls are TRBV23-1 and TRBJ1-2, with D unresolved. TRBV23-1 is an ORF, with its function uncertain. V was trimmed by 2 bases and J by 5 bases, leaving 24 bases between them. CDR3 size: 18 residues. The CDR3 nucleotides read TGCGCCAGCAGTCAACCAGAGACGGACCTACAAGGAAGTTATGGCTACACCTTC. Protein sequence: CASSQPETDLQGSYGYTF.

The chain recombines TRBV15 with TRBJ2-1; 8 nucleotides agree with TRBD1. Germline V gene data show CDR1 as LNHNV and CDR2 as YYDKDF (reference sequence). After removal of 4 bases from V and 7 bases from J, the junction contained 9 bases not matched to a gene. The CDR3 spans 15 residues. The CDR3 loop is CATSTDRQGRNEQFF. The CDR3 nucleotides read TGTGCCACCAGCACAGACCGACAGGGGAGGAATGAGCAGTTCTTC. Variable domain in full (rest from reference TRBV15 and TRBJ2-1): DAMVIQNPRYQVTQFGKPVTLSCSQTLNHNVMYWYQQKSSQAPKLLFHYYDKDFNNEADTPDNFQSRRPNTSFCFLDIRSPGLGDTAMYLCATSTDRQGRNEQFFGPGTRLTVL.

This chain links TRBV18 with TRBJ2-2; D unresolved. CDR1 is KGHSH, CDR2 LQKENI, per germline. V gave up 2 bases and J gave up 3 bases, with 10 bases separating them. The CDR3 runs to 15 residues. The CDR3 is CASSPDLTYTGELFF. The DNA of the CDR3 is TGTGCCAGCTCACCAGATTTAACCTACACCGGGGAGCTGTTTTTT.

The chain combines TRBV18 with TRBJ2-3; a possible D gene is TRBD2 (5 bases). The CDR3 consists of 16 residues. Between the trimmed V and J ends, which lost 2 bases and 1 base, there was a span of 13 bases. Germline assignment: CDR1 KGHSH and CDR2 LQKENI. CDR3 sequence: CASSPVRGSGTDTQYF. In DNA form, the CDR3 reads TGTGCCAGCTCACCAGTCCGGGGATCGGGCACAGATACGCAGTATTTT.

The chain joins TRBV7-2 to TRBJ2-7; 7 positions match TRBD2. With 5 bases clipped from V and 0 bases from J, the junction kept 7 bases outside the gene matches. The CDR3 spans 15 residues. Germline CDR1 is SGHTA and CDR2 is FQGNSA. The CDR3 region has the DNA TGTGCCAGCAGCCCCCTAGCGGTGAGCTCCTACGAGCAGTACTTC. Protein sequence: CASSPLAVSSYEQYF.

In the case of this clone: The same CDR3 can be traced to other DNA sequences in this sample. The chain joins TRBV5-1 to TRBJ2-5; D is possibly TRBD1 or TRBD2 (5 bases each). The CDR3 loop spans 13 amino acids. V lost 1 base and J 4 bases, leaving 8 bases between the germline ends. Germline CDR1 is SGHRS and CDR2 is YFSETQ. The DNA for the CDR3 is TGCGCCAGCAGCTTGCGAGGGGTAGAGACCCAGTACTTC. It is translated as CASSLRGVETQYF.

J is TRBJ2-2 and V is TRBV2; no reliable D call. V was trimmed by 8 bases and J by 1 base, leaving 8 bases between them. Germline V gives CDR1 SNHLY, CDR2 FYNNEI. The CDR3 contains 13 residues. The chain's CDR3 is CASVTENTGELFF. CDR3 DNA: TGTGCCAGCGTTACAGAGAACACCGGGGAGCTGTTTTTT.

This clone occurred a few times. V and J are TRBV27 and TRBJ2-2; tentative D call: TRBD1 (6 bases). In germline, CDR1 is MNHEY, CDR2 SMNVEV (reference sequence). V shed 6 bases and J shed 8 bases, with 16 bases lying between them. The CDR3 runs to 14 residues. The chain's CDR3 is CASSATQGRGELFF. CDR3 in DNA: TGTGCCAGCAGCGCAACACAGGGCCGGGGGGAGCTGTTTTTT.

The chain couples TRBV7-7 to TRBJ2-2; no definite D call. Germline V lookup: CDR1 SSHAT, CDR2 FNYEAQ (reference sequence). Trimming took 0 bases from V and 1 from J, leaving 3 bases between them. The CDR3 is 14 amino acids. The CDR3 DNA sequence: TGTGCCAGCAGCTTAGCCAGGAACACCGGGGAGCTGTTTTTT. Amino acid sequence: CASSLARNTGELFF.

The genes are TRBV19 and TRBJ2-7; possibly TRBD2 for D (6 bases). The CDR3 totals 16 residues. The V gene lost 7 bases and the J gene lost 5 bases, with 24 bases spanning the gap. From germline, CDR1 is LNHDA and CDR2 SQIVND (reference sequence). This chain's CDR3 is CASTSLGRLGGDEQYF. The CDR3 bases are TGTGCCAGTACCTCCTTGGGACGACTAGGCGGCGACGAGCAGTACTTC.

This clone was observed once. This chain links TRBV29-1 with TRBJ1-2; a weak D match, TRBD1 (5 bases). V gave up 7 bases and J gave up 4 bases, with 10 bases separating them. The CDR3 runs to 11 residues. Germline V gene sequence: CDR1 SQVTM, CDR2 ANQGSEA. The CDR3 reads CSARTLYGYTF. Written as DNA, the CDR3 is TGCAGCGCCCGGACACTCTATGGCTACACCTTC.

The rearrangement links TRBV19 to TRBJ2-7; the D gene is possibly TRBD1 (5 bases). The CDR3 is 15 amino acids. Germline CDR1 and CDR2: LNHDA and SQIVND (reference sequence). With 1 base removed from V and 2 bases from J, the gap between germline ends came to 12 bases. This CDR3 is CASSIGPDSPYEQYF. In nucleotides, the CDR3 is TGTGCCAGTAGTATAGGTCCCGACAGTCCCTACGAGCAGTACTTC.

The CDR3 sequence: CASSLVSDEQFF. The CDR3 DNA sequence: TGTGCCAGCAGCTTAGTATCTGATGAGCAGTTCTTC. The chain links TRBV11-2 to TRBJ2-1, with D uncertain. This CDR3 is built from 12 residues. In germline, CDR1 is SGHAT, CDR2 FQNNGV. Deletions cut 1 base from V and 8 bases from J, with 6 bases between. The full variable domain, its missing parts supplied by reference TRBV11-2 and TRBJ2-1, is EAGVAQSPRYKIIEKRQSVAFWCNPISGHATLYWYQQILGQGPKLLIQFQNNGVVDDSQLPKDRFSAERLKGVDSTLKIQPAKLEDSAVYLCASSLVSDEQFFGPGTRLTVL.

CDR3 protein: CASSSKPVGRDATDTQYF. DNA for the CDR3: TGTGCCAGCAGTTCTAAACCGGTGGGCAGGGATGCCACAGATACGCAGTATTTT. The gene calls are TRBV27 and TRBJ2-3; the D gene is possibly TRBD1 (5 bases). Trimming left V 4 bases short and J 2 bases short, with 22 bases between. CDR3 length equals 18 residues. Germline V CDR1 and CDR2: MNHEY, SMNVEV (reference sequence).

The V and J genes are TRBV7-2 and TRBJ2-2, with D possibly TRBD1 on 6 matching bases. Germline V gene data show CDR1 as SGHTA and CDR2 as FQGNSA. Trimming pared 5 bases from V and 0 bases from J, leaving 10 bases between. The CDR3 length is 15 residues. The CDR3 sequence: CASSPQGSNTGELFF. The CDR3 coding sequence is TGTGCCAGCAGCCCTCAGGGGTCGAACACCGGGGAGCTGTTTTTT. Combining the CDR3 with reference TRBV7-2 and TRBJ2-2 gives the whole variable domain GAGVSQSPSNKVTEKGKDVELRCDPISGHTALYWYRQSLGQGLEFLIYFQGNSAPDKSGLPSDRFSAERTGGSVSTLTIQRTQQEDSAVYLCASSPQGSNTGELFFGEGSRLTVL.

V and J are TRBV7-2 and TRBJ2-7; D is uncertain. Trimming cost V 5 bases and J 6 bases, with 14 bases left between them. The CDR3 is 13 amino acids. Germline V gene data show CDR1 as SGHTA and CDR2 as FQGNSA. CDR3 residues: CASSPLSVSEQYF. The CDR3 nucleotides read TGTGCCAGCAGCCCGCTGAGCGTCTCCGAGCAGTACTTC.